The 30 T cell receptor beta chains in this list originate from one sample, sequenced in a study of blood T cell repertoires in COVID-19. This table comes from immunoSEQ multiplex PCR, and its TCRdb copy is limited to in-frame clones, with some not included. The sample yields nearly 400,000 clones, roughly 89% seen once. The material sequenced was PBMCs or T cells enriched from blood (not recorded which). The source is a woman aged 25 to 45 who had recovered from COVID-19.

The J gene is TRBJ1-1, the V gene TRBV19, with no clear D. V was trimmed by 3 bases and J by 0 bases, leaving 11 bases between them. The CDR3 sequence is 15 residues long. The germline CDR1 and CDR2 sequences are LNHDA and SQIVND (reference sequence). In DNA form, the CDR3 reads TGTGCCAGTAGTATTGAGGTGATAATGAACACTGAAGCTTTCTTT. Its protein product is CASSIEVIMNTEAFF.

The J gene is TRBJ2-7, the V gene TRBV5-6, with 9 nucleotides matching TRBD1. This CDR3 comprises 14 residues. Looked up from germline, CDR1 is SGHDT and CDR2 is YYEEEE. Losses at the gene ends were 5 bases for V and 2 bases for J; bases not matched to a gene: 5. CDR3 protein: CASSGRQGAYEQYF. The CDR3 DNA is TGTGCCAGCAGTGGGAGACAGGGGGCCTACGAGCAGTACTTC.

The chain recombines TRBV27 with TRBJ1-5; 7 nucleotides match TRBD1. V shed 2 bases, J shed 5 bases, and the junction held 6 bases outside the gene matches. CDR1 MNHEY and CDR2 SMNVEV come from the germline V gene (reference sequence). The CDR3 covers 15 residues. In DNA form, the CDR3 reads TGTGCCAGCAGTTTAAACCAGGGGGGAGATCAGCCCCAGCATTTT. Encoded protein: CASSLNQGGDQPQHF.

The V call is TRBV25-1, the J call TRBJ1-2; possibly TRBD1 for D (5 bases). The CDR3 sequence is 14 residues long. V lost 1 base, J lost 6 bases, and 12 bases lay in between. From germline, CDR1 is MGHDK and CDR2 SYGVNS. The CDR3 nucleotides are TGTGCCAGCAGTGAATGGGGCACAGAACATGGCTACACCTTC. Protein sequence: CASSEWGTEHGYTF.

The chain joins TRBV5-4 to TRBJ2-1, with D perhaps TRBD2 (5 bases). Germline V gene data show CDR1 as SGHNT and CDR2 as YYREEE (reference sequence). V lost 4 bases, J lost 3 bases, and 14 bases lay in between. This CDR3 has 15 residues. The CDR3 DNA follows: TGTGCCAGCAGCACTCGGACGGGATTCTACAATGAGCAGTTCTTC. Translated: CASSTRTGFYNEQFF.

This chain links TRBV5-4 with TRBJ1-1; D remains unclear. V lost 0 bases and J 0 bases, leaving 6 bases between the germline ends. The CDR3 has 14 residues. CDR1 SGHNT and CDR2 YYREEE come from the germline V gene (reference sequence). The CDR3 reads CASSLDAVNTEAFF. In nucleotides, the CDR3 is TGTGCCAGCAGCTTGGATGCGGTGAACACTGAAGCTTTCTTT. Filled out from reference TRBV5-4 and TRBJ1-1, the complete variable domain reads ETGVTQSPTHLIKTRGQQVTLRCSSQSGHNTVSWYQQALGQGPQFIFQYYREEENGRGNFPPRFSGLQFPNYSSELNVNALELDDSALYLCASSLDAVNTEAFFGQGTRLTVV.

This rearrangement joins TRBV13 to TRBJ2-3; 7 bases line up with TRBD2. CDR1 and CDR2 (germline): PRHDT, FYEKMQ (reference sequence). V gave up 4 bases and J gave up 5 bases; unmatched junction bases: 12. The CDR3 runs to 16 residues. The CDR3 coding sequence is TGTGCCAGCAGCTCGGTACTAGCGCTGCGGGGAGATACGCAGTATTTT. Translating gives CASSSVLALRGDTQYF.

The chain joins TRBV7-6 to TRBJ1-1; 9 nucleotides match TRBD1. Losses at the gene ends were 5 bases for V and 7 bases for J; bases not matched to a gene: 11. CDR1 is SGHVS, CDR2 FNYEAQ, per germline. The CDR3 is 15 residues long. The CDR3 bases are TGTGCCAGCAGCCTCAAGGGACAGGGCTCCGGTGAAGCTTTCTTT. Translated, it gives CASSLKGQGSGEAFF.

The gene calls are TRBV7-9 and TRBJ2-3; 10 nucleotides align to TRBD2. The CDR3 has 15 residues. The V and J ends lost 8 bases and 2 bases, in that order; junction bases with no gene match: 7. Germline CDR1 and CDR2: SEHNR and FQNEAQ (reference sequence). The CDR3 loop reads CASPRAGGPTDTQYF. CDR3 coding DNA: TGTGCCAGCCCTCGAGCGGGAGGGCCCACAGATACGCAGTATTTT.

The chain couples TRBV10-2 to TRBJ2-5; 8 nucleotides align to TRBD1. Germline CDR1 is WSHSY and CDR2 is SAAADI. The CDR3 covers 16 residues. V was pared by 4 bases and J by 6 bases, with 13 bases of the junction left unmatched. CDR3 protein: CASSAGTANRGKTQYF. As DNA, the CDR3 is TGCGCCAGCAGTGCTGGGACGGCGAACAGGGGGAAGACCCAGTACTTC.

The V call is TRBV27, the J call TRBJ1-5; D is unclear. CDR3 size: 15 residues. Trimming removed 6 bases from V and 0 bases from J, with 12 bases in between. Germline V gene lookup returns CDR1 MNHEY and CDR2 SMNVEV (reference sequence). In DNA, the CDR3 is TGTGCCAGCAGGCCACCGGGATATAGCAATCAGCCCCAGCATTTT. It translates to CASRPPGYSNQPQHF.

V usage is TRBV5-1 and J usage is TRBJ1-2, with 9 bases matching TRBD1. This CDR3 contains 14 residues. Looked up from germline, CDR1 is SGHRS and CDR2 is YFSETQ. The V gene end was trimmed by 4 bases and the J gene end by 7 bases; junction bases not matched to a gene: 8. This CDR3 reads CASSRGTGLPGYTF. In DNA form, the CDR3 reads TGCGCCAGCAGCAGGGGGACAGGGCTCCCTGGCTACACCTTC.

The chain is built from TRBV28 and TRBJ2-1; TRBD2 aligns across 10 bases. Germline-derived CDR1 and CDR2 are MDHEN and SYDVKM. The CDR3 is 14 amino acids. After removal of 11 bases from V and 7 bases from J, the junction contained 11 bases not matched to a gene. Here the CDR3 DNA reads TGTGCCGCCCGCCCTAGCGGGAGTAATAATGAGCAGTTCTTC. The encoded protein is CAARPSGSNNEQFF.

The V call is TRBV19, the J call TRBJ1-1, with TRBD1 as a possible D gene (6 bases). Germline V CDR1 and CDR2: LNHDA, SQIVND (reference sequence). Trimming removed 8 bases from V and 0 bases from J, with 16 bases in between. The CDR3 covers 15 residues. The CDR3 coding sequence is TGTGCCAGTTTAACTGTAGGGGGTATGAACACTGAAGCTTTCTTT. The encoded protein is CASLTVGGMNTEAFF.

This clone was found many times. The chain combines TRBV6-4 with TRBJ1-1; 8 nucleotides match TRBD1. CDR3 size: 15 residues. V shed 2 bases and J 1 base; nucleotides not matched to a gene: 3. The germline V gene has CDR1 MRHNA and CDR2 SNTAGT. Here the CDR3 DNA reads TGTGCCAGCAGTGACACAGGGACAGGGAACACTGAAGCTTTCTTT. This gives the protein CASSDTGTGNTEAFF.

The V call is TRBV2, the J call TRBJ2-1, with D uncertain. Trimming removed 5 bases at V and 2 bases at J, with 13 bases between. This CDR3 contains 15 residues. Germline values: CDR1 SNHLY, CDR2 FYNNEI. The CDR3 bases are TGTGCCAGCAGTTACCTAGAGAGGCCCTACAATGAGCAGTTCTTC. Translated: CASSYLERPYNEQFF.

This clone was observed a few times. The gene calls are TRBV28 and TRBJ1-1; weak D call: TRBD1 (5 bases). The V end lost 6 bases, the J end lost 10 bases, and 18 bases lay between the germline ends. This CDR3 comprises 13 residues. The V gene's germline CDR1 is MDHEN and CDR2 SYDVKM. The DNA for the CDR3 is TGTGCCAGCAGCGGACACCACGAAAAAAGAGCTTTCTTT. It codes for CASSGHHEKRAFF. The whole variable domain, filled in from reference TRBV28 and TRBJ1-1, reads DVKVTQSSRYLVKRTGEKVFLECVQDMDHENMFWYRQDPGLGLRLIYFSYDVKMKEKGDIPEGYSVSREKKERFSLILESASTNQTSMYLCASSGHHEKRAFFGQGTRLTVV.

This chain uses TRBV6-1 with TRBJ2-5; the D gene is possibly TRBD1 (5 bases). The germline gives CDR1 MNHNS, CDR2 SASEGT. V dropped 0 bases and J dropped 6 bases, with 17 bases sitting between them. This CDR3 comprises 16 residues. The CDR3, as DNA: TGTGCCAGCAGTGAAGCGAACCGGAGAAGGGGAAAGACCCAGTACTTC. Translated: CASSEANRRRGKTQYF.

About this clone: One end of the junction does not line up with germline, which may come from a read error. The J gene is TRBJ1-1, the V gene TRBV3-1 (or the pseudogene TRBV3-2); a possible D gene is TRBD1 (5 bases). In germline, CDR1 is LGHDT, CDR2 YNNKEL (reference sequence). CDR3 length: 12 amino acids. CDR3 loop: CASSQTRNRNHF. In DNA form, the CDR3 reads TGTGCCAGCAGCCAGACGAGGAACAGGAACCATTTT.

CDR3 loop: CASSGAGGFSPLHF. The CDR3 nucleotides read TGTGCCAGCAGCGGAGCCGGAGGTTTTTCACCCCTCCACTTT. This chain uses TRBV13 with TRBJ1-6; D ambiguous. The germline gives CDR1 PRHDT, CDR2 FYEKMQ (reference sequence). V lost 5 bases to trimming and J lost 9 bases, with 14 bases between them. This CDR3 comprises 14 residues.

The J gene is TRBJ2-7, the V gene TRBV5-1; 9 positions match TRBD1. The germline V gene encodes CDR1 SGHRS and CDR2 YFSETQ. V gave up 5 bases and J gave up 6 bases; unmatched junction bases: 9. The CDR3 is made up of 14 amino acids. CDR3 sequence (DNA): TGCGCCAGCAGGTCCGGGACAGGGAACGCCGAGCAGTACTTC. It specifies CASRSGTGNAEQYF.

DNA of the CDR3: TGTGCCAGTAGTATACCTACAGGGGGAGCTAACTATGGCTACACCTTC. Translating gives CASSIPTGGANYGYTF. V gene TRBV19 combines with J gene TRBJ1-2; TRBD1 agrees at 8 bases. The CDR3 has 16 residues. CDR1 is LNHDA and CDR2 is SQIVND in the germline V gene (reference sequence). The V segment lost 2 bases and the J segment 0 bases; nucleotides outside the gene matches: 5. The full variable domain, rest sourced from reference TRBV19 and TRBJ1-2, is DGGITQSPKYLFRKEGQNVTLSCEQNLNHDAMYWYRQDPGQGLRLIYYSQIVNDFQKGDIAEGYSVSREKKESFPLTVTSAQKNPTAFYLCASSIPTGGANYGYTFGSGTRLTVV.

V is TRBV7-9 and J is TRBJ1-1; TRBD1 might be the D (6 bases). The germline gives CDR1 SEHNR, CDR2 FQNEAQ (reference sequence). Trimming took 5 bases from V and 2 from J, leaving 21 bases between them. The length of the CDR3 is 17 residues. CDR3 nucleotide sequence: TGTGCCAGCAGCCCCCTCTTAGACAGGATGGAAAACACTGAAGCTTTCTTT. Translated, it gives CASSPLLDRMENTEAFF.

The chain recombines TRBV19 with TRBJ1-2; TRBD1 aligns across 9 bases. The germline V gene encodes CDR1 LNHDA and CDR2 SQIVND (reference sequence). The V segment lost 4 bases and the J segment 1 base; nucleotides outside the gene matches: 7. The CDR3 runs to 16 residues. The chain's CDR3 is CASSTRTGEINYGYTF. For the CDR3, the DNA is TGTGCCAGTAGTACCCGGACAGGGGAAATTAACTATGGCTACACCTTC.

The rearrangement joins TRBV28 to TRBJ2-2; TRBD1 is a possible D gene (5 bases). With 2 bases removed from V and 1 base from J, the gap between germline ends came to 11 bases. CDR3 length: 16 residues. CDR1 and CDR2 from the germline V gene are MDHEN and SYDVKM. CDR3 nucleotide sequence: TGTGCCAGCAGTTTAATAATCCAGGGGAACACCGGGGAGCTGTTTTTT. This sequence encodes CASSLIIQGNTGELFF.

This chain links TRBV30 with TRBJ1-2; D call uncertain. CDR3 length: 13 amino acids. Germline V gives CDR1 GTSNPN, CDR2 SVGIG (reference sequence). Between the trimmed V and J ends, which lost 8 bases and 4 bases, there was a span of 17 bases. This CDR3 is CARHLDRSYGYTF. The CDR3 nucleotides are TGTGCCCGTCATCTCGACCGGAGCTATGGCTACACCTTC.

The chain carries TRBV7-9 and TRBJ2-1; 8 bases agree with TRBD2. CDR3 length: 14 amino acids. Unmatched junction bases numbered 1, after V lost 3 bases and J lost 3 bases. The V gene's germline CDR1 is SEHNR and CDR2 FQNEAQ (reference sequence). In nucleotides, the CDR3 is TGTGCCAGCAGCTTCACTAGCGGCTACAATGAGCAGTTCTTC. Residues: CASSFTSGYNEQFF.

This chain uses TRBV7-9 with TRBJ2-1, with D maybe TRBD1 (6 bases). This CDR3 comprises 12 residues. Trimming removed 5 bases at V and 10 bases at J, with 12 bases between. Germline lookup yields CDR1 SEHNR and CDR2 FQNEAQ (reference sequence). This CDR3 is CASSRTAWEQFF. The CDR3 nucleotides are TGTGCCAGCAGCCGGACAGCCTGGGAGCAGTTCTTC.

The CDR3 here is CASRPGTGGEKLFF. CDR3 coding DNA: TGTGCCAGCAGACCCGGGACAGGGGGTGAAAAACTGTTTTTT. This sequence joins TRBV27 and TRBJ1-4; 11 bases map to TRBD1. After removal of 6 bases from V and 7 bases from J, the junction contained 4 bases not matched to a gene. Germline CDR1 and CDR2: MNHEY and SMNVEV (reference sequence). The CDR3 is made up of 14 amino acids.

The rearrangement links TRBV9 to TRBJ1-1; no reliable D call. The CDR3 is 15 amino acids. The germline V gene encodes CDR1 SGDLS and CDR2 YYNGEE. The germline V and J ends were trimmed by 0 bases and 1 base, with 10 bases remaining between them. The CDR3 here is CASSVEQGANTEAFF. CDR3 nucleotides: TGTGCCAGCAGCGTAGAGCAAGGAGCGAACACTGAAGCTTTCTTT.